This T cell receptor (beta chain) was recovered during a study of cytomegalovirus exposure and HLA in healthy donors. The overall study: Samples from HLA-typed donors yielded some 85 million unique TCRs in an early data release.

PCR employed 60 Vbeta and 13 Jbeta primers. Produced via immunoSEQ multiplex PCR; TCRdb's table is partial and in-frame only. Of about 160,000 clones listed, over 60% are singletons. The germline gives CDR1 LGHNA, CDR2 YSLEER. V dropped 0 bases and J dropped 2 bases, with 7 bases sitting between them. This CDR3 is 15 amino acids long. Material: PBMCs. The TCR sequence derives from a woman aged 30 to 39 in good health and CMV-seronegative. The rearrangement links TRBV4-3 to TRBJ2-2; D unclear. CDR3 DNA: TGCGCCAGCAGCCAAGATCACACCAACACCGGGGAGCTGTTTTTT. Amino acids: CASSQDHTNTGELFF.